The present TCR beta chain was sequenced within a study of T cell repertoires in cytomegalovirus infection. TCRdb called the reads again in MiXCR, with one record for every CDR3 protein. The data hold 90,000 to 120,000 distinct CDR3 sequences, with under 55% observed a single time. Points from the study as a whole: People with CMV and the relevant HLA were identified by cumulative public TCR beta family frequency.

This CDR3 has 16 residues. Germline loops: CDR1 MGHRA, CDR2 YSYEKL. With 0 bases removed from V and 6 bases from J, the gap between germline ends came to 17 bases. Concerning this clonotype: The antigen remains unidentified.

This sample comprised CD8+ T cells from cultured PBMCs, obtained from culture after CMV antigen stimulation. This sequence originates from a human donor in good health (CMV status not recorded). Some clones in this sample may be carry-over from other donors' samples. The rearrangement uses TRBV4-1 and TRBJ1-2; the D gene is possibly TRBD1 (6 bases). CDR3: CASSQETQGGGHGYTF. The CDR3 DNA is TGCGCCAGCAGCCAAGAGACACAGGGAGGGGGTCATGGCTACACCTTC.